Below are 28 T cell receptor beta chains sequenced from a single sample in a study of breast tumors, draining lymph nodes, adjacent tissues. Breast cancer patients provided tissue from their axillary draining lymph nodes. MiXCR was run by TCRdb on the multiplex PCR reads, yielding one entry per CDR3 protein. This sample has some 97,000 distinct CDR3 sequences, with 21% found just once. The material sequenced was axillary lymph node tissue. These receptor sequences come from a female donor with breast cancer. Some clones in this sample may be carry-over from other donors' samples.

This clonotype was detected ten times or more. The rearrangement uses TRBV19 and TRBJ2-7, with 7 bases that match TRBD2. The V gene end was trimmed by 4 bases and the J gene end by 7 bases; junction bases not matched to a gene: 4. This CDR3 has 12 amino acids. CDR1 is LNHDA, CDR2 SQIVND, per germline (reference sequence). CDR3 bases: TGTGCCAGTAGTACCTCGGGGGGAGAGCAGTACTTC. Translation: CASSTSGGEQYF.

Note on this clonotype: Possible read error: a much larger clone is one base away. The V gene is TRBV5-5, the J gene TRBJ2-3, with D possibly matching TRBD2 (6 bases). Trimming pared 7 bases from V and 4 bases from J, leaving 16 bases between. Germline V gives CDR1 SGHKS, CDR2 YYEKEE (reference sequence). The CDR3 is made up of 14 amino acids. CDR3 nucleotides: TGTGCCAGCGGCCTTCTAGCGTTGGCAGATACGCAGTATTTT. This encodes CASGLLALADTQYF.

This clonotype was seen at least ten times. The chain combines TRBV5-4 with TRBJ1-2; the match to TRBD1 covers 7 bases. Unmatched junction bases numbered 2, after V lost 2 bases and J lost 7 bases. The CDR3 consists of 12 residues. In germline, CDR1 is SGHNT, CDR2 YYREEE (reference sequence). This chain's CDR3 is CASSFDRAGYTF. For the CDR3, the DNA is TGTGCCAGCAGCTTTGACAGGGCTGGCTACACCTTC. Looking up the rest from reference TRBV5-4 and TRBJ1-2 gives the full variable domain: ETGVTQSPTHLIKTRGQQVTLRCSSQSGHNTVSWYQQALGQGPQFIFQYYREEENGRGNFPPRFSGLQFPNYSSELNVNALELDDSALYLCASSFDRAGYTFGSGTRLTVV.

Only a few counts were recorded for this clonotype. V gene TRBV5-1 combines with J gene TRBJ1-4; a weak D match, TRBD1 (5 bases). The V gene's germline CDR1 is SGHRS and CDR2 YFSETQ. This CDR3 has 13 residues. V shed 4 bases and J shed 4 bases, with 8 bases lying between them. The CDR3 region is CASSGGNNEKLFF. The DNA for the CDR3 is TGCGCCAGCAGCGGGGGGAATAATGAAAAACTGTTTTTT.

This clonotype was seen ten or more times. This rearrangement joins TRBV6-6 to TRBJ1-4; no reliable D call. V dropped 6 bases and J dropped 6 bases, with 5 bases sitting between them. Germline CDR1 MNHNY, CDR2 SVGAGI (reference sequence). CDR3 length: 11 amino acids. Here the CDR3 DNA reads TGTGCCAGCAGGGAGGATGAAAAACTGTTTTTT. Residues: CASREDEKLFF.

This clonotype was detected many times. This sequence joins TRBV27 and TRBJ2-7, with D perhaps TRBD1 (6 bases). Deletions cut 3 bases from V and 4 bases from J, with 13 bases between. The CDR3 extends over 14 amino acids. CDR1 MNHEY and CDR2 SMNVEV come from the germline V gene (reference sequence). CDR3 sequence: CASSFLGQGYEQYF. Here the CDR3 DNA reads TGTGCCAGCAGTTTCTTGGGGCAGGGGTACGAGCAGTACTTC.

This clonotype was seen many times. The chain employs TRBV30 and TRBJ2-7, with D possibly being TRBD1 (5 bases). Between the trimmed V and J ends, which lost 0 bases and 6 bases, there was a span of 12 bases. Germline V CDR1 and CDR2: GTSNPN, SVGIG (reference sequence). CDR3 length: 13 amino acids. The CDR3 DNA reads TGTGCCTGGAGTGTTTCAGGGATACGCGAGCAGTACTTC. The encoded protein is CAWSVSGIREQYF.

The chain uses TRBV12-1 and TRBJ1-2; the table's D call TRBD1 went unverified against the DNA. TRBV12-1 counts as a pseudogene. The CDR3 length is 18 residues. This CDR3 reads CASSAAGTDVPQLYGYTF. CDR3 nucleotide sequence: TGTGCCAGCAGCGCCGCCGGGACGGATGTCCCTCAACTCTATGGCTACACCTTC.

This clonotype came up many times. The chain couples TRBV9 to TRBJ2-1, with 12 bases fitting TRBD2. CDR1 and CDR2 (germline): SGDLS, YYNGEE. V trimming: 6 bases; J trimming: 2 bases; junction bases outside the gene matches: 15. This CDR3 is 19 amino acids long. The CDR3 DNA sequence: TGTGCCAGCACCCAACTAGCGGGAGGCCCCCTTTCTACCTACAATGAGCAGTTCTTC. It encodes CASTQLAGGPLSTYNEQFF.

This clonotype was observed many times. This sequence joins TRBV19 and TRBJ1-2, with 7 bases fitting TRBD1. V lost 9 bases and J lost 3; bases outside the gene matches: 4. The CDR3 has 12 residues. CDR1 is LNHDA and CDR2 is SQIVND in the germline V gene (reference sequence). The CDR3 sequence: CASGDRDYGYTF. CDR3 bases: TGTGCCAGCGGGGACAGAGACTATGGCTACACCTTC.

As regards this clonotype: Relative to the germline gene, one junction end is altered; a read error may explain this. This chain uses TRBV5-4 with TRBJ2-5; D is possibly TRBD1 or TRBD2 (5 bases each). The CDR3 covers 14 residues. Germline V gene sequence: CDR1 SGHNT, CDR2 YYREEE (reference sequence). CDR3 sequence: CANSLKGSGETQYF. In nucleotides, the CDR3 is TGTGCCAACAGCTTGAAGGGGAGTGGAGAGACCCAGTACTTC.

The chain combines TRBV5-1 with TRBJ2-7; 11 nucleotides align to TRBD1. V shed 4 bases, J shed 3 bases, and the junction held 9 bases outside the gene matches. The length of the CDR3 is 16 residues. Germline V gene lookup returns CDR1 SGHRS and CDR2 YFSETQ. The CDR3 loop reads CASSQGYGTGGYEQYF. The CDR3 region has the DNA TGCGCCAGCAGCCAAGGATACGGGACAGGGGGCTACGAGCAGTACTTC.

This clonotype was seen repeatedly, ten times or more. The chain employs TRBV20-1 and TRBJ1-5, with 8 positions matching TRBD1. The CDR3 is 15 amino acids. V shed 4 bases, J shed 6 bases, and the junction held 11 bases outside the gene matches. Germline V gene sequence: CDR1 DFQATT, CDR2 SNEGSKA (reference sequence). This CDR3 is CSAIGGQVVGQPQHF. The CDR3 DNA follows: TGCAGTGCTATAGGGGGACAGGTTGTAGGTCAGCCCCAGCATTTT.

This clonotype was found many times. The chain recombines TRBV27 with TRBJ1-2; 10 bases are a match to TRBD1. CDR3 length equals 15 residues. V lost 5 bases to trimming and J lost 5 bases; unmatched junction nucleotides: 8. Germline-derived CDR1 and CDR2 are MNHEY and SMNVEV (reference sequence). The CDR3, as DNA: TGTGCCAGCAGTACGCGACAGGGGGCTACGTATGGCTACACCTTC. It yields the protein CASSTRQGATYGYTF.

This clonotype was seen many times. The genes are TRBV9 and TRBJ1-2; 7 bases map to TRBD1. The V segment lost 0 bases and the J segment 4 bases; nucleotides outside the gene matches: 6. CDR1 and CDR2 from the germline V gene are SGDLS and YYNGEE. There are 15 residues in the CDR3. Written as DNA, the CDR3 is TGTGCCAGCAGCGTAGGAGTATCAGGGGGCTATGGCTACACCTTC. Translating gives CASSVGVSGGYGYTF.

The CDR3 is CASSQQGLGTGELFF. The CDR3 bases are TGTGCCAGCAGCCAGCAGGGGCTAGGCACCGGGGAGCTGTTTTTT. The chain joins TRBV7-2 to TRBJ2-2; the D gene is possibly TRBD1 (6 bases). The CDR3 sequence is 15 residues long. CDR1 is SGHTA and CDR2 is FQGNSA in the germline V gene. V lost 5 bases and J lost 4, with 14 bases in between.

In its sample, this clonotype was seen many times. This chain joins TRBV29-1 and TRBJ1-2; 9 nucleotides agree with TRBD1. CDR3 size: 14 residues. V shed 6 bases, J shed 3 bases, and the junction held 8 bases outside the gene matches. Per the germline V gene, CDR1 is SQVTM and CDR2 is ANQGSEA. CDR3 protein: CSVTGTGTHYGYTF. CDR3 in DNA: TGCAGCGTAACCGGGACAGGGACCCACTATGGCTACACCTTC. Supplemented by reference TRBV29-1 and TRBJ1-2, the full variable domain reads SAVISQKPSRDICQRGTSLTIQCQVDSQVTMMFWYRQQPGQSLTLIATANQGSEATYESGFVIDKFPISRPNLTFSTLTVSNMSPEDSSIYLCSVTGTGTHYGYTFGSGTRLTVV.

Ten or more counts support this clonotype. The chain joins TRBV15 to TRBJ1-2; D is undetermined. Germline CDR1 and CDR2: LNHNV and YYDKDF (reference sequence). The V and J ends lost 1 base and 0 bases respectively, with 12 bases between them. This CDR3 has 16 amino acids. This CDR3 reads CATSRGGRVTNYGYTF. In DNA form, the CDR3 reads TGTGCCACCAGCAGAGGAGGAAGAGTAACTAACTATGGCTACACCTTC. The variable domain in full, with the rest retrieved from reference TRBV15 and TRBJ1-2, is DAMVIQNPRYQVTQFGKPVTLSCSQTLNHNVMYWYQQKSSQAPKLLFHYYDKDFNNEADTPDNFQSRRPNTSFCFLDIRSPGLGDTAMYLCATSRGGRVTNYGYTFGSGTRLTVV.

Note on this clonotype: Just one base apart from a much larger clone, this may be a read error. This chain uses TRBV7-2 with TRBJ2-2, with a tentative D call TRBD2 (6 bases). Germline lookup yields CDR1 SGHTA and CDR2 FQGNSA. This CDR3 has 15 amino acids. In nucleotides, the CDR3 is TGTGCCAGCAGCTGGGCGGCGGGGAACACCGGGGGGCTGTTTTTT. Its translation: CASSWAAGNTGGLFF.

The count of this clonotype is one. The rearrangement joins TRBV7-9 to TRBJ1-6; D gene ambiguous. The germline V and J ends were trimmed by 4 bases and 5 bases, with 9 bases remaining between them. Germline CDR1 and CDR2: SEHNR and FQNEAQ (reference sequence). The CDR3 has 14 amino acids. CDR3 in amino acids: CASSSDANNSPLHF. The CDR3 nucleotides are TGTGCCAGCAGCTCCGACGCAAATAATTCACCCCTCCACTTT.

This clonotype was seen repeatedly, ten times or more. The chain couples TRBV7-9 to TRBJ1-4; TRBD1 might be the D (5 bases). Germline values: CDR1 SEHNR, CDR2 FQNEAQ (reference sequence). Trimming pared 3 bases from V and 5 bases from J, leaving 13 bases between. The CDR3 totals 15 residues. CDR3 region: CASSLGRTPNEKLFF. The CDR3 coding sequence is TGTGCCAGCAGCTTGGGTAGGACACCAAATGAAAAACTGTTTTTT. The complete variable domain, with remaining parts taken from reference TRBV7-9 and TRBJ1-4, reads DTGVSQNPRHKITKRGQNVTFRCDPISEHNRLYWYRQTLGQGPEFLTYFQNEAQLEKSRLLSDRFSAERPKGSFSTLEIQRTEQGDSAMYLCASSLGRTPNEKLFFGSGTQLSVL.

This clonotype has a handful of counts. The gene calls are TRBV6-2 or TRBV6-3 and TRBJ1-5, with 8 bases that match TRBD1. Looked up from germline, CDR1 is MNHEY and CDR2 is SVGEGT. CDR3 length: 15 amino acids. V lost 4 bases, J lost 4 bases, and 6 bases stayed unmatched. DNA of the CDR3: TGTGCCAGCAGTTTTTGGACAGGGTCTAATCAGCCCCAGCATTTT. It yields the protein CASSFWTGSNQPQHF.

This clonotype came up many times. The chain recombines TRBV29-1 with TRBJ2-1; D remains unclear. The CDR3 length is 14 residues. The V end was cut by 5 bases, the J end by 1 base, with 12 bases between. Germline values: CDR1 SQVTM, CDR2 ANQGSEA. The CDR3 spells CSVSAVNSYNEQFF. Written as DNA, the CDR3 is TGCAGCGTTTCGGCGGTGAATTCCTACAATGAGCAGTTCTTC.

A remark on this clonotype: At one end the junction does not follow the germline gene, possibly because of a read error. The chain couples TRBV7-2 to TRBJ2-1, with D unresolved. This CDR3 region has 14 residues. Germline CDR1 SGHTA, CDR2 FQGNSA. CDR3: CASSLAGSGNERFF. The CDR3 nucleotides read TGTGCCAGCAGCTTAGCAGGATCGGGCAATGAGCGGTTCTTC. The whole variable domain, filled in from reference TRBV7-2 and TRBJ2-1, reads GAGVSQSPSNKVTEKGKDVELRCDPISGHTALYWYRQSLGQGLEFLIYFQGNSAPDKSGLPSDRFSAERTGGSVSTLTIQRTQQEDSAVYLCASSLAGSGNERFFGPGTRLTVL.

The table lists this clonotype with many counts. The chain employs TRBV5-1 and TRBJ2-7; the D gene is possibly TRBD1 (5 bases). V gave up 4 bases and J gave up 0 bases, with 14 bases separating them. The length of the CDR3 is 15 residues. In germline, CDR1 is SGHRS, CDR2 YFSETQ. The CDR3 region is CASSTSGSSSYEQYF. CDR3 DNA sequence: TGCGCCAGCAGCACCTCAGGGTCTAGCTCCTACGAGCAGTACTTC.

Ten or more counts support this clonotype. This chain connects TRBV10-3 to TRBJ1-6; D not certain. Trimming took 2 bases from V and 8 from J, leaving 13 bases between them. Per the germline V gene, CDR1 is ENHRY and CDR2 is SYGVKD. The CDR3 covers 15 residues. CDR3 coding DNA: TGTGCCATCAGTGAGCGGCTAGGGCATGATTCACCCCTCCACTTT. This sequence encodes CAISERLGHDSPLHF.

This clonotype has a count of ten or more. CDR3 nucleotides: TGTGCCAGTAAAAGGGAAACAACAGGGCCGGAGACCCAGTACTTC. Amino acid sequence: CASKRETTGPETQYF. This sequence joins TRBV19 and TRBJ2-5; maybe TRBD1 (6 bases). The CDR3 runs 15 residues. Germline V gene sequence: CDR1 LNHDA, CDR2 SQIVND (reference sequence). The ends were cut back, 7 bases at V and 5 bases at J, with 20 bases in the middle.

Many counts were recorded for this clonotype. The J gene is TRBJ2-3, the V gene TRBV6-5; D is possibly TRBD2 (6 bases). The CDR3 contains 14 residues. Germline-derived CDR1 and CDR2 are MNHEY and SVGAGI. Between the trimmed V and J ends, which lost 5 bases and 2 bases, there was a span of 11 bases. The CDR3 DNA follows: TGTGCCAGCAGTGCGGGGCCCTTCACAGATACGCAGTATTTT. Translating it yields CASSAGPFTDTQYF.